Detailed here is one TCR beta chain. Its specificity is unknown. The sample is drawn from a study of CD8 T cells in ankylosing spondylitis. Study-level results: Reportedly, disease-linked clones are significantly enriched in ankylosing spondylitis patients' matched synovial fluid. Relatively rare in peripheral blood, disease-linked clones were also CD8+. In ankylosing spondylitis blood, a motif of eight highly homologous TCR beta variants appeared characteristic.

The CDR3 runs to 12 residues. V lost 10 bases to trimming and J lost 7 bases, with 14 bases between them. Germline CDR1 is MNHEY and CDR2 is SVGAGI. Quantitative molecular-barcoded 5'-RACE generated the TCR beta libraries. TCRdb recomputed calls from the 5' RACE reads with MiXCR, one row per CDR3 protein. The sample has tens of thousands of distinct CDR3 sequences, around 8.5% seen once. The sequenced sample consisted of blood, either unsorted or a sorted T cell fraction (not recorded which). V usage is TRBV6-5 and J usage is TRBJ2-1; D not resolved. The source is a male donor with ankylosing spondylitis. The CDR3 loop is CATMDGPNEQFF. The CDR3 DNA reads as TGTGCCACCATGGACGGACCAAATGAGCAGTTCTTC.